The sequence of this T cell receptor beta chain was determined in a study of cytomegalovirus exposure and HLA in healthy donors. Points from the study as a whole: Most of the TCR beta V segments (in an earlier analysis) were productive either about 90% or about 30% of the time. Within a later analysis, the majority of CMV-associated TCR beta chains appeared HLA-restricted.

The PCR contained 60 Vbeta and 13 Jbeta primers. TCRdb's table, derived via immunoSEQ multiplex PCR, lists solely in-frame clones and lacks some. The sample has more than 95,000 clones; around 78% are singletons. V lost 0 bases, J lost 6 bases, and 12 bases lay in between. The V gene's germline CDR1 is SGHKS and CDR2 YYEKEE (reference sequence). The CDR3 spans 14 residues. Worth noting for this clone: The antigen is unknown.

The TCR was taken from a man aged 45-60 years in good health and CMV-seronegative. This chain links TRBV5-5 with TRBJ1-1; D not certain. The sequencing sample was made of PBMCs. The CDR3 protein is CASSLVSSGAEAFF. The CDR3 DNA is TGTGCCAGCAGCTTGGTTTCCTCCGGGGCTGAAGCTTTCTTT.